The rows below give T cell receptor beta chains drawn from one sample of a study of blood T cell repertoires in COVID-19. Sequencing was performed with immunoSEQ multiplex PCR; in TCRdb, only in-frame clones are kept and a portion is missing. The table lists about 400,000 clones, roughly 90% of them singletons. The specimen was peripheral blood. The receptors stem from a woman in her 30s with active or convalescent COVID-19. CDR3s include the opening cysteine and the closing phenylalanine or tryptophan. D genes are given only for firm matches. Size values are once, few and many counts, or a class for expanded clones, and some rows have none.

TRBD1	TRBJ2-7	TRBV19	.	CASRLTGGRNEQYF	TGTGCCAGTAGGCTAACAGGGGGCAGGAACGAGCAGTACTTC
TRBD2	TRBJ2-1	TRBV2	.	CASSDGGGGYNEQFF	TGTGCCAGCAGTGATGGCGGGGGGGGGTACAATGAGCAGTTCTTC
.	TRBJ2-7	TRBV7-8	.	CASSGRGIYEQYF	TGTGCCAGCAGCGGTAGGGGCATCTACGAGCAGTACTTC
.	TRBJ2-1	TRBV5-1	.	CASSPGGGFDEQFF	TGCGCCAGCAGCCCCGGAGGGGGCTTCGATGAGCAGTTCTTC
TRBD1	TRBJ1-4	TRBV19	.	CASGDRGNEKLFF	TGTGCCAGTGGGGACAGGGGGAATGAAAAACTGTTTTTT
.	TRBJ1-3	TRBV21-1	few	CASRTSGDSGNTIYF	TGTGCCAGCAGAACTTCAGGGGACAGTGGAAACACCATATATTTT
TRBD1	TRBJ1-1	TRBV27	.	CASSYDRGRRTEAFF	TGTGCCAGCAGTTATGACAGGGGGCGTAGAACTGAAGCTTTCTTT
TRBD1	TRBJ1-4	TRBV15	few	CATSADRVGGKLFF	TGTGCCACCAGCGCAGACAGGGTTGGTGGAAAACTGTTTTTT
.	TRBJ1-2	TRBV5-4	few	CASSSENYGYTF	TGTGCCAGCAGCTCTGAGAACTATGGCTACACCTTC
.	TRBJ1-1	TRBV5-1	once	CASSLERVSGTEAFF	TGCGCCAGCAGCTTGGAAAGAGTTTCGGGCACTGAAGCTTTCTTT
TRBD1	TRBJ2-7	TRBV5-1	.	CASSDPGTGFYEQYF	TGCGCCAGCAGCGACCCCGGGACAGGGTTCTACGAGCAGTACTTC
TRBD2	TRBJ2-3	TRBV4-2	.	CASSQEVLAGGANTQYF	TGTGCCAGCAGCCAAGAGGTCCTAGCGGGAGGGGCAAATACGCAGTATTTT
.	TRBJ1-2	TRBV3-1/TRBV3-2	.	CASSQDIELGASYGYTF	TGTGCCAGCAGCCAAGACATAGAACTGGGGGCTAGTTATGGCTACACCTTC
.	TRBJ2-3	TRBV15	.	CATSNTISTDTQYF	TGTGCCACCAGCAACACAATCTCCACAGATACGCAGTATTTT
TRBD1	TRBJ2-7	TRBV2	once	CASSPGQVYNYEQYF	TGTGCCAGCAGTCCGGGACAGGTTTACAACTACGAGCAGTACTTC
.	TRBJ1-2	TRBV3-1/TRBV3-2	.	CASSPQGRPGYTF	TGTGCCAGCAGCCCACAGGGTCGACCGGGCTACACCTTC
.	TRBJ2-1	TRBV27	.	CASSSGDSYNEQFF	TGTGCCAGCAGTTCCGGGGATTCCTACAATGAGCAGTTCTTC
.	TRBJ1-5	TRBV5-6	once	CASSRGGGSNQPQHF	TGTGCCAGCAGCCGTGGGGGCGGTTCCAATCAGCCCCAGCATTTT
TRBD1	TRBJ2-5	TRBV5-6	.	CASSVRDRGGRETQYF	TGTGCCAGCAGCGTCCGGGACAGGGGTGGTCGAGAGACCCAGTACTTC
.	TRBJ1-2	TRBV19	.	CASSMSGEYDGYTF	TGTGCCAGTAGTATGTCTGGGGAGTACGATGGCTACACCTTC
.	TRBJ1-1	TRBV7-9	few	CASSLVGRAWENTEAFF	TGTGCCAGCAGCTTAGTTGGCAGGGCTTGGGAGAACACTGAAGCTTTCTTT
TRBD1	TRBJ1-2	TRBV6-5	once	CASTAGTGESGYTF	TGTGCCAGCACCGCCGGGACAGGGGAGTCGGGCTACACCTTC
TRBD2	TRBJ2-7	TRBV27	.	CASSPGTSGRNEQYF	TGTGCCAGCAGTCCCGGGACTAGCGGGAGAAATGAGCAGTACTTC
.	TRBJ2-7	TRBV7-9	.	CASSLAQFYEQYF	TGTGCCAGCAGCTTAGCGCAGTTCTACGAGCAGTACTTC
.	TRBJ1-2	TRBV10-3	few	CAISESQVDYGYTF	TGTGCCATCAGTGAGTCACAGGTAGACTATGGCTACACCTTC
.	TRBJ2-2	TRBV15	once	CATSPYTGFQAGELFF	TGTGCCACCAGCCCTTATACAGGGTTCCAAGCCGGGGAGCTGTTTTTT
TRBD1	TRBJ1-2	TRBV7-6	.	CASSLPSGTGTMDYGYTF	TGTGCCAGCAGCTTACCATCCGGGACAGGTACGATGGACTATGGCTACACCTTC
TRBD1	TRBJ1-2	TRBV2	.	CASSEAMAGGTRRTF	TGTGCCAGCAGTGAAGCGATGGCAGGGGGCACTCGGCGCACCTTC
TRBD2	TRBJ2-7	TRBV29-1	once	CSVTTSGGFNEQYF	TGCAGCGTAACTACTAGCGGGGGGTTCAACGAGCAGTACTTC